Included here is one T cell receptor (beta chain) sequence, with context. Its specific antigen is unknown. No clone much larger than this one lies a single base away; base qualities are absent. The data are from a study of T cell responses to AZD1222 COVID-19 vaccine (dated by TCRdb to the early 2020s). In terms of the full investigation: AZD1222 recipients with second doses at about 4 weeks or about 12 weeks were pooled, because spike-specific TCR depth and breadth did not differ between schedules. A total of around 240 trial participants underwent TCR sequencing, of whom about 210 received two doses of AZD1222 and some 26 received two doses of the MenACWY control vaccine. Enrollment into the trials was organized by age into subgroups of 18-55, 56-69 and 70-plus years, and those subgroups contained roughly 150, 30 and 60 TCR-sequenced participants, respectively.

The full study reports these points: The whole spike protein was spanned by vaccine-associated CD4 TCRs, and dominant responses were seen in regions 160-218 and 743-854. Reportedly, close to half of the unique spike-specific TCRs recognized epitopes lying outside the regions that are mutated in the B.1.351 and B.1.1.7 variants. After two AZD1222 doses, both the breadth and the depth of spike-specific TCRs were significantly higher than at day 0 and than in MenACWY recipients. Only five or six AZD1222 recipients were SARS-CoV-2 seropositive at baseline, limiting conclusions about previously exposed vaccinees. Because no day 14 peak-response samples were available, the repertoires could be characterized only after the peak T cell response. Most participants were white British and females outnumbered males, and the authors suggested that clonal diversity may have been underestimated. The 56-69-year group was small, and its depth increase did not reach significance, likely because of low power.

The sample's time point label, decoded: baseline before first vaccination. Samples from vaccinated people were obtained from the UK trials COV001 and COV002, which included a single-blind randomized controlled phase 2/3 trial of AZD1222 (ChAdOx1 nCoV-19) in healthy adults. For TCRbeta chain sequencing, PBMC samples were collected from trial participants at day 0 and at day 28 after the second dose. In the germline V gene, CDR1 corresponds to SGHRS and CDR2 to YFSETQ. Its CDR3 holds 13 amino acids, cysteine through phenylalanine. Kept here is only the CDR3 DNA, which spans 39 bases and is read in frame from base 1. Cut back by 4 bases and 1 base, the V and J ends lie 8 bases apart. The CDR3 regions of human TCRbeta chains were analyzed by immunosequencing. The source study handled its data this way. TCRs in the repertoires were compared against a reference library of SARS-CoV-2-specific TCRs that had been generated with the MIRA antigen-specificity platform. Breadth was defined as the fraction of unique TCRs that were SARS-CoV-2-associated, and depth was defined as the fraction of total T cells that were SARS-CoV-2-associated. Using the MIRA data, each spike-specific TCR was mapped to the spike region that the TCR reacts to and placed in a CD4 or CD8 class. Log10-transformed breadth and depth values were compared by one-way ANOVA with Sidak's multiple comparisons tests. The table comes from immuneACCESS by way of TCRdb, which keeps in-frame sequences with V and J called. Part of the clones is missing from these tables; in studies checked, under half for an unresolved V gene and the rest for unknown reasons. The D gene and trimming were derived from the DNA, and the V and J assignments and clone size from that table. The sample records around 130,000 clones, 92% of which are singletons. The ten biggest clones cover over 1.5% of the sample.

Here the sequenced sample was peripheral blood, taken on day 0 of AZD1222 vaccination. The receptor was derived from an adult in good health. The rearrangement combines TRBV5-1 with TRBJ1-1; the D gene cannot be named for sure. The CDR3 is CASSPDPNTEAFF. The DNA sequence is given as TGCGCCAGCAGCCCCGACCCGAACACTGAAGCTTTCTTT.